Following are 8 T cell receptor beta chains from one sample sequenced in a study of blood T cell repertoires in COVID-19. The method was immunoSEQ multiplex PCR; TCRdb's version includes in-frame clones alone and lacks a portion of them. The sample includes roughly 350,000 clones, more than 75% of them seen just once. Material: peripheral blood. These receptor sequences come from a woman younger than 45 with COVID-19, enrolled during active disease.

This clone has just a few counts. The chain combines TRBV5-1 with TRBJ2-7; 14 bases fit TRBD2. Germline V CDR1 and CDR2: SGHRS, YFSETQ. V trimming: 4 bases; J trimming: 4 bases; junction bases outside the gene matches: 4. The CDR3 is 15 residues long. DNA for the CDR3: TGCGCCAGCAGCCACGGGACTAGCGGGAGTTACGAGCAGTACTTC. It is translated as CASSHGTSGSYEQYF.

The chain uses TRBV7-2 and TRBJ2-2; D is undetermined. CDR3 length: 16 amino acids. V was shortened by 1 base and J by 5 bases, with 14 bases between the two germline ends. Germline V gives CDR1 SGHTA, CDR2 FQGNSA. Written as DNA, the CDR3 is TGTGCCAGCAGCTTAGGGTTCGATCTAAGAACCGGGGAGCTGTTTTTT. Its protein is CASSLGFDLRTGELFF. The full variable domain, in which reference TRBV7-2 and TRBJ2-2 provide the parts outside the CDR3, is GAGVSQSPSNKVTEKGKDVELRCDPISGHTALYWYRQSLGQGLEFLIYFQGNSAPDKSGLPSDRFSAERTGGSVSTLTIQRTQQEDSAVYLCASSLGFDLRTGELFFGEGSRLTVL.

The CDR3 protein is CASSLTSGRAGGGELFF. The CDR3 DNA reads TGCGCCAGCAGCTTGACTAGCGGGAGGGCCGGCGGCGGGGAGCTGTTTTTT. The V gene is TRBV5-1, the J gene TRBJ2-2, with TRBD2 matching over 13 bases. With V trimmed by 1 base and J by 7 bases, 7 bases remained unmatched. The CDR3 runs 17 residues. Germline CDR1 SGHRS, CDR2 YFSETQ. Variable domain in full (rest from reference TRBV5-1 and TRBJ2-2): KAGVTQTPRYLIKTRGQQVTLSCSPISGHRSVSWYQQTPGQGLQFLFEYFSETQRNKGNFPGRFSGRQFSNSRSEMNVSTLELGDSALYLCASSLTSGRAGGGELFFGEGSRLTVL.

The chain employs TRBV28 and TRBJ2-5; TRBD2 aligns across 11 bases. Trimming cost V 3 bases and J 6 bases; bases outside gene matches: 12. Germline CDR1 and CDR2: MDHEN and SYDVKM. The CDR3 has 17 residues. The CDR3 region is CASSFLDGLAGGQTQYF. The CDR3 DNA is TGTGCCAGCAGTTTCCTTGATGGCCTAGCGGGAGGACAGACCCAGTACTTC.

The V call is TRBV18, the J call TRBJ2-3; a possible D gene is TRBD1 (5 bases). CDR1 and CDR2 (germline): KGHSH, LQKENI. The CDR3 contains 15 residues. V lost 5 bases and J lost 0, with 12 bases in between. The DNA of the CDR3 is TGTGCCAGCTCATCAGGGCAGGGTAGCACAGATACGCAGTATTTT. Amino acid sequence: CASSSGQGSTDTQYF.

The chain recombines TRBV6-5 with TRBJ1-1; D remains unclear. This CDR3 is 13 amino acids long. Germline values: CDR1 MNHEY, CDR2 SVGAGI. V dropped 4 bases and J dropped 4 bases, with 10 bases sitting between them. The CDR3 reads CASSWVPGTEAFF. The CDR3 nucleotides are TGTGCCAGCAGTTGGGTCCCAGGCACTGAAGCTTTCTTT.

The chain combines TRBV5-1 with TRBJ1-1; D gene ambiguous. Trimming took 7 bases from V and 2 from J, leaving 9 bases between them. The CDR3 sequence is 12 residues long. From germline, CDR1 is SGHRS and CDR2 YFSETQ. The CDR3, as DNA: TGCGCCAGCGGCACAGACAACACTGAAGCTTTCTTT. It yields the protein CASGTDNTEAFF. Using reference TRBV5-1 and TRBJ1-1 for the parts outside the CDR3, the full variable domain is KAGVTQTPRYLIKTRGQQVTLSCSPISGHRSVSWYQQTPGQGLQFLFEYFSETQRNKGNFPGRFSGRQFSNSRSEMNVSTLELGDSALYLCASGTDNTEAFFGQGTRLTVV.

This clone was seen only a few times. The rearrangement joins TRBV7-9 to TRBJ1-6; a weak D match, TRBD1 (5 bases). V was cut by 3 bases and J by 6 bases, with 9 bases left in between. The germline CDR1 and CDR2 sequences are SEHNR and FQNEAQ (reference sequence). The CDR3 has 14 amino acids. CDR3 coding DNA: TGTGCCAGCAGCTTGACAGCCAGTAATTCACCCCTCCACTTT. Translating gives CASSLTASNSPLHF.